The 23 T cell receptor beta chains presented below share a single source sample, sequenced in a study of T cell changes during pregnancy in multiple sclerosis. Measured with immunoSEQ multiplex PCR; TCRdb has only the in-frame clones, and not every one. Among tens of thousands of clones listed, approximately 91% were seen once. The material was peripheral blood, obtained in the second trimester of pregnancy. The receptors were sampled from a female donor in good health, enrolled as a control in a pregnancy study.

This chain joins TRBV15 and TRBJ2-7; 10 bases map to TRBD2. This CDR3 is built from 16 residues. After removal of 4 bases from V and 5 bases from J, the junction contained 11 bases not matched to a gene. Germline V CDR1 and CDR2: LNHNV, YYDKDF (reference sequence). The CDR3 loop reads CATSTAIAGGIHEQYF. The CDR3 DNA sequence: TGTGCCACCAGCACGGCCATAGCGGGGGGCATCCACGAGCAGTACTTC.

The CDR3 is CASSLSGSHGYTF. DNA of the CDR3: TGTGCCAGCAGTTTATCGGGGAGCCATGGCTACACCTTC. The V and J genes are TRBV28 and TRBJ1-2, with D unclear. V lost 1 base and J 6 bases, leaving 9 bases between the germline ends. The CDR3 is 13 amino acids. Germline-derived CDR1 and CDR2 are MDHEN and SYDVKM.

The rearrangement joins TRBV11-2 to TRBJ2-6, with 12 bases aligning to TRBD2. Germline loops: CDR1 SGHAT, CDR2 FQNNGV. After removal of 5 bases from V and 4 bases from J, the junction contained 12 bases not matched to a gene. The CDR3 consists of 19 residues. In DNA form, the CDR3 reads TGTGCCAGCAGCCCAACTAGCGGGAGGATTGGAGGGGGGGCCAACGTCCTGACTTTC. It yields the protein CASSPTSGRIGGGANVLTF.

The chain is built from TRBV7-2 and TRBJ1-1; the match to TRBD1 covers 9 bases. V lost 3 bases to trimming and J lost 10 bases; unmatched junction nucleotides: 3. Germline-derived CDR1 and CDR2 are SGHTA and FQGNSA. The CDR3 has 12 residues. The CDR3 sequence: CASSFSTGGAFF. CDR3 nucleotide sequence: TGTGCCAGCAGCTTTTCGACAGGGGGAGCTTTCTTT.

Here the CDR3 reads CASSSRGPSGNTIYF. The CDR3 DNA is TGTGCCAGCAGCTCTCGCGGGCCCTCTGGAAACACCATATATTTT. The V call is TRBV6-5, the J call TRBJ1-3; no clear D. The V gene lost 6 bases and the J gene lost 0 bases, with 12 bases spanning the gap. CDR1 is MNHEY and CDR2 is SVGAGI in the germline V gene. This CDR3 has 15 amino acids.

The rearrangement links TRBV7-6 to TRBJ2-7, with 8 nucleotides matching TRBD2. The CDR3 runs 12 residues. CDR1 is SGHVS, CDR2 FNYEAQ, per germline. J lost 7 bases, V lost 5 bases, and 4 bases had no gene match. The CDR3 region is CASSPRGREQYF. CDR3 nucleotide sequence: TGTGCCAGCAGCCCGCGCGGGAGGGAGCAGTACTTC.

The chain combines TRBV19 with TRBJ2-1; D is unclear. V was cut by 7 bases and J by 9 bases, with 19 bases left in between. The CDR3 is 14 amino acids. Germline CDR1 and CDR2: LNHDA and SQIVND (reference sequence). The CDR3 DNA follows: TGTGCCAGTACTTTCCAGGCAAGCAGCAGTGAGCAGTTCTTC. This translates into CASTFQASSSEQFF.

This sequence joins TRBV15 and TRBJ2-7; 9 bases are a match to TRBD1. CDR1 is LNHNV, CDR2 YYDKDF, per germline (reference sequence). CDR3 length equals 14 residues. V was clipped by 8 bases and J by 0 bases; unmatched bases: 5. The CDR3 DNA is TGTGCCACCTCTAGGGACAGGGCCTCCTACGAGCAGTACTTC. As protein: CATSRDRASYEQYF. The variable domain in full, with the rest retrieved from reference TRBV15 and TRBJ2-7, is DAMVIQNPRYQVTQFGKPVTLSCSQTLNHNVMYWYQQKSSQAPKLLFHYYDKDFNNEADTPDNFQSRRPNTSFCFLDIRSPGLGDTAMYLCATSRDRASYEQYFGPGTRLTVT.

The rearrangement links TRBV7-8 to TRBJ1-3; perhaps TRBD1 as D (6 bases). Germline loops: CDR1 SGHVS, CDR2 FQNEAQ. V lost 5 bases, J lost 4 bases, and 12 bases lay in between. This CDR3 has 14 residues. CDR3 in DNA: TGTGCCAGCAGCATAGGGACATCCGGAAACACCATATATTTT. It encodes CASSIGTSGNTIYF.

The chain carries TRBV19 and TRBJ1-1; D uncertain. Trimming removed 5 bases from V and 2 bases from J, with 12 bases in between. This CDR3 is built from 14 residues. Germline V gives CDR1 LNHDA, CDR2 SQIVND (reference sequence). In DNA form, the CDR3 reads TGTGCCAGTAGTGTATTCGGGGAAAACACTGAAGCTTTCTTT. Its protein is CASSVFGENTEAFF. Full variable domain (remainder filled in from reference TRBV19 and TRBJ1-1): DGGITQSPKYLFRKEGQNVTLSCEQNLNHDAMYWYRQDPGQGLRLIYYSQIVNDFQKGDIAEGYSVSREKKESFPLTVTSAQKNPTAFYLCASSVFGENTEAFFGQGTRLTVV.

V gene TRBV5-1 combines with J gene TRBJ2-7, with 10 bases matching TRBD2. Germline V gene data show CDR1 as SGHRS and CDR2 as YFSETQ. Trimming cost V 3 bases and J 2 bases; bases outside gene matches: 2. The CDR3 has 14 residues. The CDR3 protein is CASSSSGSPYEQYF. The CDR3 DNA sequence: TGCGCCAGCAGCTCTAGCGGGAGCCCCTACGAGCAGTACTTC.

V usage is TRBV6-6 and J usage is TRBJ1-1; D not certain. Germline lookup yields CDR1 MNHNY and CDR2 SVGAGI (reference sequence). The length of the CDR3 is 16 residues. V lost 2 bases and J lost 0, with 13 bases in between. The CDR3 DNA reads TGTGCCAGCAGTTACGGGCACAGTCCCATGAACACTGAAGCTTTCTTT. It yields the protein CASSYGHSPMNTEAFF.

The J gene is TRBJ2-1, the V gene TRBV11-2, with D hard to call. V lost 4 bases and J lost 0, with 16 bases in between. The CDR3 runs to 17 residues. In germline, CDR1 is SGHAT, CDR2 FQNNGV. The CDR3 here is CASSSSWAGSSYNEQFF. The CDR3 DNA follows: TGTGCCAGCAGCTCGAGCTGGGCCGGTAGCTCCTACAATGAGCAGTTCTTC. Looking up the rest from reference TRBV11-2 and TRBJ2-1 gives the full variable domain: EAGVAQSPRYKIIEKRQSVAFWCNPISGHATLYWYQQILGQGPKLLIQFQNNGVVDDSQLPKDRFSAERLKGVDSTLKIQPAKLEDSAVYLCASSSSWAGSSYNEQFFGPGTRLTVL.

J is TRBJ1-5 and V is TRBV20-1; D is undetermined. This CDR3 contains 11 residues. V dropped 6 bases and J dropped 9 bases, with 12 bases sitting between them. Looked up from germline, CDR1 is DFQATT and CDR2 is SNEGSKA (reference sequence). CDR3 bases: TGCAGTGCCAGCTTGGACTCGCCCCAGCATTTT. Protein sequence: CSASLDSPQHF.

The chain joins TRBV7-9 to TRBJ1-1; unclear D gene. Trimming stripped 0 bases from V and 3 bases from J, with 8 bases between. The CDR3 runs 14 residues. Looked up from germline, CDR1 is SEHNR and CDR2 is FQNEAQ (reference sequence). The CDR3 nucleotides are TGTGCCAGCAGCTTAGCGCCGATAGACACTGAAGCTTTCTTT. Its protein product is CASSLAPIDTEAFF. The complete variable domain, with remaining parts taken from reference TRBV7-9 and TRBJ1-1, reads DTGVSQNPRHKITKRGQNVTFRCDPISEHNRLYWYRQTLGQGPEFLTYFQNEAQLEKSRLLSDRFSAERPKGSFSTLEIQRTEQGDSAMYLCASSLAPIDTEAFFGQGTRLTVV.

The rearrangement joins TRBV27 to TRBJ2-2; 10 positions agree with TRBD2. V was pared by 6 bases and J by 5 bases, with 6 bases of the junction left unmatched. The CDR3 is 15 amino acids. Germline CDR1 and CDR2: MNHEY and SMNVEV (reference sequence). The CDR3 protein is CASSRAGGPTGELFF. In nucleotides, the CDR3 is TGTGCCAGCAGCCGAGCGGGAGGGCCAACCGGGGAGCTGTTTTTT.

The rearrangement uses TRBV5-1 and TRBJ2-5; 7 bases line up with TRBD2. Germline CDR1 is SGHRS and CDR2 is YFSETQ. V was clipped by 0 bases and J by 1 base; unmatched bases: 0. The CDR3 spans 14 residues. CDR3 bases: TGCGCCAGCAGCTTGGGACTAGCCCAAGAGACCCAGTACTTC. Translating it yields CASSLGLAQETQYF.

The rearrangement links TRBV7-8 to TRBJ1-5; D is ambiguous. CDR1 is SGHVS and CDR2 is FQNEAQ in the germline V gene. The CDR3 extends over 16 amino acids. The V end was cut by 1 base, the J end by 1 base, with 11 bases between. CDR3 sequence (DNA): TGTGCCAGCAGCTTAGAGGAGGGTAAGAGCAATCAGCCCCAGCATTTT. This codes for CASSLEEGKSNQPQHF.

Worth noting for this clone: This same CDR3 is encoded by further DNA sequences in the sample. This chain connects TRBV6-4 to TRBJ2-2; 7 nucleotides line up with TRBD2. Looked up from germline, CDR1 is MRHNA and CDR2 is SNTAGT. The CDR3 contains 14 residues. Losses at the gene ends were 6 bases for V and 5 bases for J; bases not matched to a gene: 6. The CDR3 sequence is CASSSSGETGELFF. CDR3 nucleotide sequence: TGTGCCAGCAGCTCTAGCGGAGAGACCGGGGAGCTGTTTTTT.

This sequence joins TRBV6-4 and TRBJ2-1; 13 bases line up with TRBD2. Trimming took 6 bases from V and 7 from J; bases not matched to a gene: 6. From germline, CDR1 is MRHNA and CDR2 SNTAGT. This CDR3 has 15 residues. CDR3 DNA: TGTGCCAGCAGCGCTACTAGCGGGGGGGCTAATGAGCAGTTCTTC. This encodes CASSATSGGANEQFF.

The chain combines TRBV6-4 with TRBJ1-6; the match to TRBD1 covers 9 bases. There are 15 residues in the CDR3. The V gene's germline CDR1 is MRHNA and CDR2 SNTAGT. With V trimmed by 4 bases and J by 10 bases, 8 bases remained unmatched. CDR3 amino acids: CASSGTGDGYSPLHF. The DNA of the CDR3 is TGTGCCAGCAGTGGGACAGGGGACGGGTACTCACCCCTCCACTTT.

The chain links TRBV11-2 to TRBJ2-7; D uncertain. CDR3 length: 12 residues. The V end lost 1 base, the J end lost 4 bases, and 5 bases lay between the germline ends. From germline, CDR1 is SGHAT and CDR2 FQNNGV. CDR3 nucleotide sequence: TGTGCCAGCAGCTTAGTTCTATACGAGCAGTACTTC. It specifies CASSLVLYEQYF.

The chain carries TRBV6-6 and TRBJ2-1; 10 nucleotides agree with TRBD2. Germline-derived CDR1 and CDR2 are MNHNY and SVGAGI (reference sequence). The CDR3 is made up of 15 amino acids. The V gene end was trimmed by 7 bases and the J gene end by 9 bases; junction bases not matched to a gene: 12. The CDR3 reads CASKSGGAALVEQFF. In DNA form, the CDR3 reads TGTGCCAGCAAGAGCGGGGGGGCGGCCCTCGTTGAGCAGTTCTTC.